Below are 10 T cell receptor beta chains sequenced from a single sample in a study of blood T cell repertoires in COVID-19. Clones were read by immunoSEQ multiplex PCR, and TCRdb kept only the in-frame ones, dropping some. The sample includes 170,000 or so clones, over 60% of them seen just once. The material sequenced was peripheral blood. These receptors all come from a woman in her 70s with acute or convalescent COVID-19.

V is TRBV6-6 and J is TRBJ2-7; 10 bases map to TRBD1. Trimming took 5 bases from V and 4 from J; bases not matched to a gene: 8. The CDR3 covers 15 residues. Per germline, CDR1 MNHNY and CDR2 SVGAGI (reference sequence). The CDR3 DNA reads as TGTGCCAGCAGTAAACCCGTGGACAGGGGGTACGAGCAGTACTTC. This encodes CASSKPVDRGYEQYF.

The chain combines TRBV24-1 with TRBJ2-5, with 14 bases identical to TRBD2. Germline trimming cut 3 bases from V and 5 bases from J; bases unmatched to any gene: 19. The CDR3 has 21 residues. Germline lookup yields CDR1 KGHDR and CDR2 SFDVKD. CDR3 nucleotides: TGTGCCACCAGTGATCCCGGCCGGACATTAGGACTAGCGGGAGGTCGGGAGACCCAGTACTTC. This translates into CATSDPGRTLGLAGGRETQYF.

The chain employs TRBV7-2 and TRBJ2-1, with TRBD2 identical over 7 bases. Germline-derived CDR1 and CDR2 are SGHTA and FQGNSA. The CDR3 runs 16 residues. Trimming at V came to 2 bases and at J to 4 bases, leaving 8 bases not matched to a gene. Written as DNA, the CDR3 is TGTGCCAGCAGCTTAAACCCACTAGCGCCTTACAATGAGCAGTTCTTC. This encodes CASSLNPLAPYNEQFF.

With regard to this clone: The CDR3 end shows no conserved phenylalanine or tryptophan, and so a read error is likely. No DNA is shown, since the ends of the CDR3 on it are uncertain; the CDR3 is the one TCRdb lists. The chain carries TRBV19 and TRBJ2-7; the table's D gene call, TRBD2, was not cross checked with the DNA. Germline CDR1 and CDR2: LNHDA and SQIVND (reference sequence). The CDR3 length equals 13 residues, ends included. The chain's CDR3 is CASSGNYPGRLFI.

The V gene is TRBV2, the J gene TRBJ2-1; D might be TRBD2 (7 bases). This CDR3 region has 13 residues. Germline V gene sequence: CDR1 SNHLY, CDR2 FYNNEI. Deletions cut 10 bases from V and 10 bases from J, with 20 bases between. CDR3 protein: CATNQGRGEEQFF. The CDR3 DNA sequence: TGTGCCACGAACCAGGGGAGGGGGGAGGAGCAGTTCTTC.

The J gene is TRBJ2-3, the V gene TRBV7-2, with TRBD2 matching 9 bases. Germline V lookup: CDR1 SGHTA, CDR2 FQGNSA. Unmatched junction bases numbered 16, after V lost 5 bases and J lost 7 bases. The length of the CDR3 is 17 residues. The CDR3 is CASSLLAGQRGGNTQYF. DNA of the CDR3: TGTGCCAGCAGCCTACTAGCGGGCCAAAGAGGAGGAAATACGCAGTATTTT.

The chain links TRBV4-1 to TRBJ2-7, with TRBD1 identical over 9 bases. Per germline, CDR1 MGHRA and CDR2 YSYEKL. The CDR3 has 17 amino acids. J gave up 7 bases and V 2 bases, and 15 bases lay outside the gene matches. The CDR3 protein is CASSQRAHGQGLNEQYF. DNA for the CDR3: TGCGCCAGCAGCCAACGGGCCCACGGACAGGGGCTTAATGAGCAGTACTTC.

The chain employs TRBV6-2 or TRBV6-3 and TRBJ2-7; 8 nucleotides agree with TRBD1. After removal of 3 bases from V and 7 bases from J, the junction contained 11 bases not matched to a gene. Germline V CDR1 and CDR2: MNHEY, SVGEGT. CDR3 length: 15 residues. In DNA, the CDR3 is TGTGCCAGCAGTTATGACAGGGGTTATTGGTTGGAGCAGTACTTC. The encoded protein is CASSYDRGYWLEQYF.

There are many counts of this clone. The CDR3 protein is CASSRGLAGANVLTF. The CDR3 region has the DNA TGTGCCAGCAGTCGGGGACTAGCTGGGGCCAACGTCCTGACTTTC. V usage is TRBV7-9 and J usage is TRBJ2-6, with TRBD2 matching over 8 bases. Per the germline V gene, CDR1 is SEHNR and CDR2 is FQNEAQ (reference sequence). The V segment lost 6 bases and the J segment 2 bases; nucleotides outside the gene matches: 3. This CDR3 is built from 15 residues.

This sequence joins TRBV12-5 and TRBJ2-1, with 9 bases lining up with TRBD2. V lost 10 bases, J lost 4 bases, and 11 bases stayed unmatched. Germline V lookup: CDR1 LGHNT, CDR2 FRNRAP. This CDR3 has 15 amino acids. The CDR3 coding sequence is TGTGCTACCTCCCCACTAGCGGGTTCGTACAATGAGCAGTTCTTC. Protein sequence: CATSPLAGSYNEQFF.